Many counts were recorded for the clone carrying this TCR beta chain. The germline gene is not matched at one end of the junction; a read error may be the cause. This sample is part of a study of T cells in Graves' hyperthyroidism and ophthalmopathy. Germline loops: CDR1 SNHLY, CDR2 FYNNEI. The CDR3 extends over 13 amino acids. The investigators amplified TCR beta CDR3 regions from RNA transcripts. The primer set for the first-round RT-PCR of the TCR CDR3 was HTBI. TCRdb used MiXCR to reprocess the multiplex PCR reads, holding one entry per CDR3 protein. This sample has 650,000 to 850,000 distinct CDR3 sequences, with around a sixth found just once.

The V call is TRBV2, the J call TRBJ2-7; a weak D match, TRBD2 (6 bases). The specimen was blood. This receptor was obtained from a woman aged 45-65 years with Graves' hyperthyroidism that later progressed to Graves' ophthalmopathy. The CDR3 DNA is TGTGCCAGCAGGGAAGCGGGTGACTACGAGCAGTACTTC. It encodes CASREAGDYEQYF. The variable domain in full, completed from reference TRBV2 and TRBJ2-7, reads EPEVTQTPSHQVTQMGQEVILRCVPISNHLYFYWYRQILGQKVEFLVSFYNNEISEKSEIFDDQFSVERPDGSNFTLKIRSTKLEDSAMYFCASREAGDYEQYFGPGTRLTVT.